Listed below are T cell receptor beta chains from one sample, sequenced in a study of shared clonotypes between healthy human individuals. Clones were sequenced by immunoSEQ multiplex PCR, and TCRdb holds only the in-frame ones, with some missing. The sample consists of over 2 million clones, just under 95% of them appearing once. The source material was naive CD8+ T cells sorted from blood. The origin of the receptors is a man younger than 35 in good health. Each CDR3 is given with its conserved first and last residue.

v_gene	j_gene	CDR3aa
TRBV7-9	TRBJ1-2	CASSSTESDPYYGYTF
TRBV11-2	TRBJ2-7	CASSLGGGKVEQYF
TRBV25-1	TRBJ1-1	CASSQGPRNTEAFF
TRBV5-1	TRBJ2-1	CASSLETGNSYNEQFF
TRBV7-6	TRBJ1-1	CASSLGTVNTEAFF
TRBV5-5	TRBJ1-4	CASRFGTGLNEKLFF
TRBV6-5	TRBJ2-1	CASSPPGGINEQFF
TRBV29-1	TRBJ1-2	CSVERQKSNYGYTF
TRBV14	TRBJ2-7	CASSLGLSYEQYF
TRBV7-9	TRBJ1-2	CASSQIKPFGVSNYGYTF
TRBV27	TRBJ1-4	CASSTGGTNEKLFF
TRBV4-1	TRBJ2-7	CASSQERQNSYEQYF
TRBV6-1	TRBJ1-1	CASSDARERTEAFF
TRBV6-1	TRBJ2-7	CASSEGTYEQYF
TRBV4-3	TRBJ2-7	CASSQDRDASYEQYF
TRBV10-1	TRBJ2-2	CASSDPGQGGNTGELFF
TRBV15	TRBJ2-5	CATSSARDGLKETQYF
TRBV10-3	TRBJ2-1	CAISEFAGGFNEQFF
TRBV5-8	TRBJ2-2	CASSSTPNTGELFF
TRBV6-5	TRBJ2-7	CASSYSVDLPSYEQYF
TRBV7-9	TRBJ2-1	CASSFQGSYNEQFF
TRBV2	TRBJ1-5	CASRDTFSNQPQHF
TRBV7-9	TRBJ2-1	CASSPLAGGPWNEQFF
TRBV25-1	TRBJ2-7	CASSEMGGGDEQYF
TRBV4-1	TRBJ2-1	CASSRLRGDYNEQFF
TRBV4-3	TRBJ1-1	CASSQDPGGSTEAFF